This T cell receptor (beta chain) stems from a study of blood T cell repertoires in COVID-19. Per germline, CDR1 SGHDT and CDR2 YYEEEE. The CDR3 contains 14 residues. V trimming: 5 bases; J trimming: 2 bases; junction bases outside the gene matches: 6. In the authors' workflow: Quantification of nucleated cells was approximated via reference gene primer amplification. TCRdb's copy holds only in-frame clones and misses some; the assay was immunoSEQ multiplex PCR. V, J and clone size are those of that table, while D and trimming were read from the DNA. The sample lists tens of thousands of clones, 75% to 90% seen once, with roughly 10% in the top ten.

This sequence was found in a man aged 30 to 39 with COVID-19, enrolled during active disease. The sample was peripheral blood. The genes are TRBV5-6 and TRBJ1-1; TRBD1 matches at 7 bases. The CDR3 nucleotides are TGTGCCAGCAGACGGACAGGCCGCAACACTGAAGCTTTCTTT. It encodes CASRRTGRNTEAFF.